This TCR beta chain was retrieved from a study of shared clonotypes between healthy human individuals. The overall study: Three plates each covered CD4 naive and memory; CD8 naive two, CD8 memory one.

Cells designated naive CD8 were CD45RO-negative and were positively selected for CCR7, with terminally differentiated effector memory CD45RA+ cells excluded. Sequencing used immunoSEQ multiplex PCR; TCRdb keeps in-frame clones, though not all of them. The sample has about 1,800,000 clones; about 95% are singletons. The TCR sequence derives from a young man in good health. The material sequenced was naive CD8+ T cells sorted from blood.

DNA of the CDR3: TGTGCCAGCAGCTTAGCATACGGTCCCTCCTACGAGCAGTACTTC. Amino acids: CASSLAYGPSYEQYF. V usage is TRBV7-6 and J usage is TRBJ2-7, with D unclear. Germline V CDR1 and CDR2: SGHVS, FNYEAQ. The V end lost 0 bases, the J end lost 0 bases, and 9 bases lay between the germline ends. The CDR3 has 15 amino acids.